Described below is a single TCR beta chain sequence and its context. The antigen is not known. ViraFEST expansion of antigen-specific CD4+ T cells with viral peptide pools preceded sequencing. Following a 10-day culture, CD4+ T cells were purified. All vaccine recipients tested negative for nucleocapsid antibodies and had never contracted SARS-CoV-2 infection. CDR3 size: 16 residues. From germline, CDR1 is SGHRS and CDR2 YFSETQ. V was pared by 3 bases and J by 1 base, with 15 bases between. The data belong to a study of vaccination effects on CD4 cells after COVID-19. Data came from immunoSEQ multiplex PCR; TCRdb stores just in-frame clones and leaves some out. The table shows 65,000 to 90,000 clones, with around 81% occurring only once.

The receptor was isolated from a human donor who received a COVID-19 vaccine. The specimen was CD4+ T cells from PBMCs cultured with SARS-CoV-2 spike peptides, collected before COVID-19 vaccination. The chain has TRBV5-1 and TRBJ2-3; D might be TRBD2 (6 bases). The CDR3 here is CASSSRRDFRTDTQYF. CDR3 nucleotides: TGCGCCAGCAGCTCCCGCCGGGACTTCCGCACAGATACGCAGTATTTT.